A single sample gave rise to the 24 T cell receptor beta chains below, sequenced in a study of blood T cell repertoires in COVID-19. Assay: immunoSEQ multiplex PCR; the TCRdb copy retains only in-frame clones and omits some. The sample shows about 160,000 clones, roughly 85% of them seen only once. Sequencing was performed on peripheral blood. The source of these receptors is a woman of 80 years or more with active or convalescent COVID-19.

In its sample, this clone was seen once. The chain is built from TRBV19 and TRBJ2-1; 11 bases map to TRBD2. The CDR3 covers 14 residues. The V gene end was trimmed by 5 bases and the J gene end by 8 bases; junction bases not matched to a gene: 5. CDR1 LNHDA and CDR2 SQIVND come from the germline V gene (reference sequence). CDR3 sequence reads: CASSLLAGGDEQFF. As DNA, the CDR3 is TGTGCCAGTAGTCTCCTAGCGGGAGGAGATGAGCAGTTCTTC.

The V gene is TRBV7-9, the J gene TRBJ1-6; unclear D gene. CDR1 is SEHNR and CDR2 is FQNEAQ in the germline V gene (reference sequence). The CDR3 covers 13 residues. The V gene lost 7 bases and the J gene lost 7 bases, with 11 bases spanning the gap. The CDR3 loop is CASTMRANSPLHF. CDR3 in DNA: TGTGCCAGCACCATGAGGGCGAATTCACCCCTCCACTTT.

This chain links TRBV6-5 with TRBJ1-1; a possible D gene is TRBD1 (6 bases). Trimming shortened V by 2 bases and J by 4 bases, and 14 bases separated the two germline ends. Per germline, CDR1 MNHEY and CDR2 SVGAGI. The CDR3 loop spans 15 amino acids. The DNA for the CDR3 is TGTGCCAGCAGTTACGCAGGGGAAAGGGGCACTGAAGCTTTCTTT. Encoded protein: CASSYAGERGTEAFF.

The chain links TRBV19 to TRBJ1-4; D is uncertain. The V gene's germline CDR1 is LNHDA and CDR2 SQIVND (reference sequence). CDR3 length equals 15 residues. V was clipped by 4 bases and J by 3 bases, with 12 bases between them. The CDR3 sequence: CASSTIRRANEKLFF. The CDR3 DNA is TGTGCCAGTAGTACCATCAGGCGGGCTAATGAAAAACTGTTTTTT.

Turning to this clone: At the DNA level, this CDR3 is encoded by other sequences in the same sample as well. The J gene is TRBJ2-2, the V gene TRBV11-3; 8 bases line up with TRBD1. Germline V gene data show CDR1 as SGHNT and CDR2 as YENEEA. CDR3 length: 15 residues. V trimming: 5 bases; J trimming: 0 bases; junction bases outside the gene matches: 2. This CDR3 is CASSPGQANTGELFF. For the CDR3, the DNA is TGTGCCAGCAGCCCGGGACAGGCGAACACCGGGGAGCTGTTTTTT.

CDR3 in amino acids: CASSYSIGGADYGYTF. CDR3 sequence (DNA): TGTGCCAGCAGTTACTCGATCGGGGGGGCAGACTATGGCTACACCTTC. J is TRBJ1-2 and V is TRBV6-2 or TRBV6-3; maybe TRBD1 (6 bases). This CDR3 spans 16 amino acids. Per germline, CDR1 MNHEY and CDR2 SVGEGT. V shed 0 bases and J shed 3 bases, with 14 bases lying between them.

The rearrangement joins TRBV7-3 to TRBJ1-2; D is unresolved. CDR1 SGHTA and CDR2 FQGTGA come from the germline V gene. The V end was cut by 6 bases, the J end by 5 bases, with 19 bases between. The CDR3 length is 15 residues. For the CDR3, the DNA is TGTGCCAGCAGTCTCGGGCCGGCGGGATTATATGGCTACACCTTC. This codes for CASSLGPAGLYGYTF.

This chain connects TRBV9 to TRBJ2-1; 9 bases map to TRBD2. Per the germline V gene, CDR1 is SGDLS and CDR2 is YYNGEE. After removal of 2 bases from V and 9 bases from J, the junction contained 9 bases not matched to a gene. The CDR3 is 15 residues long. The CDR3 coding sequence is TGTGCCAGCAGCGTGCGTGCGGGAGGGCCCTCTGAGCAGTTCTTC. Amino acid sequence: CASSVRAGGPSEQFF.

This sequence joins TRBV7-9 and TRBJ2-5, with D hard to call. The V end lost 1 base, the J end lost 6 bases, and 15 bases lay between the germline ends. Germline CDR1 is SEHNR and CDR2 is FQNEAQ (reference sequence). The CDR3 is made up of 15 amino acids. The CDR3 is CASSLGPSHEQTQYF. CDR3 in DNA: TGTGCCAGCAGCTTAGGTCCCTCCCACGAGCAGACCCAGTACTTC.

The V gene is TRBV7-8, the J gene TRBJ1-5; 7 bases line up with TRBD1. CDR3 length equals 15 residues. The germline CDR1 and CDR2 sequences are SGHVS and FQNEAQ. After removal of 5 bases from V and 3 bases from J, the junction contained 7 bases not matched to a gene. The CDR3 DNA reads TGTGCCAGCAGCCAAATAGACAGGGACAATCAGCCCCAGCATTTT. The encoded protein is CASSQIDRDNQPQHF.

The chain has TRBV2 and TRBJ2-7, with a possible D match to TRBD2 (6 bases). Germline loops: CDR1 SNHLY, CDR2 FYNNEI. The CDR3 loop spans 16 amino acids. Trimming left V 4 bases short and J 6 bases short, with 22 bases between. The CDR3 nucleotides are TGTGCCAGCAGTGGCTCGGGAGTGGGCATGGAGGCCGAGCAGTACTTC. This gives the protein CASSGSGVGMEAEQYF.

This rearrangement joins TRBV6-5 to TRBJ1-5, with 7 bases lining up with TRBD1. J was trimmed by 5 bases and V by 7 bases; bases with no gene match: 8. This CDR3 spans 14 amino acids. Looked up from germline, CDR1 is MNHEY and CDR2 is SVGAGI. The CDR3 reads CASNPTGRDQPQHF. Here the CDR3 DNA reads TGTGCCAGCAACCCGACAGGGCGGGATCAGCCCCAGCATTTT.

The chain couples TRBV28 to TRBJ2-5; TRBD2 matches at 12 bases. CDR3 length equals 17 residues. CDR1 is MDHEN, CDR2 SYDVKM, per germline. V lost 4 bases, J lost 0 bases, and 6 bases stayed unmatched. CDR3 amino acids: CASSSQRLAGDQETQYF. CDR3 bases: TGTGCCAGCAGTTCGCAAAGACTAGCGGGAGACCAAGAGACCCAGTACTTC. Together with reference TRBV28 and TRBJ2-5, the CDR3 gives the full variable domain: DVKVTQSSRYLVKRTGEKVFLECVQDMDHENMFWYRQDPGLGLRLIYFSYDVKMKEKGDIPEGYSVSREKKERFSLILESASTNQTSMYLCASSSQRLAGDQETQYFGPGTRLLVL.

V and J are TRBV27 and TRBJ1-3, with no clear D. With 5 bases removed from V and 0 bases from J, the gap between germline ends came to 14 bases. The CDR3 length is 16 residues. The germline CDR1 and CDR2 sequences are MNHEY and SMNVEV (reference sequence). CDR3 loop: CASSPGGLISGNTIYF. CDR3 nucleotide sequence: TGTGCCAGCAGTCCGGGCGGACTGATCTCTGGAAACACCATATATTTT.

The chain couples TRBV9 to TRBJ2-3; 11 bases agree with TRBD2. Germline V gives CDR1 SGDLS, CDR2 YYNGEE. J lost 2 bases, V lost 3 bases, and 8 bases had no gene match. CDR3 length: 17 residues. The CDR3 sequence is CASSAPPSGRTTDTQYF. The DNA of the CDR3 is TGTGCCAGCAGCGCACCACCTAGCGGGAGGACCACAGATACGCAGTATTTT.

The chain couples TRBV6-5 to TRBJ2-1, with D possibly being TRBD2 (5 bases). CDR1 and CDR2 from the germline V gene are MNHEY and SVGAGI. The CDR3 length is 13 residues. The V end lost 7 bases, the J end lost 3 bases, and 10 bases lay between the germline ends. For the CDR3, the DNA is TGTGCCAGCACGGCCGGGAACTACAATGAGCAGTTCTTC. It is translated as CASTAGNYNEQFF.

CDR3 nucleotides: TGTGCCAGCAGCTTGGTTGGGACAGGGGGGTATGAGCAGTTCTTC. This translates into CASSLVGTGGYEQFF. The V gene is TRBV7-3, the J gene TRBJ2-1, with TRBD1 matching 11 bases. The CDR3 totals 15 residues. Germline-derived CDR1 and CDR2 are SGHTA and FQGTGA. V was pared by 3 bases and J by 8 bases, with 6 bases of the junction left unmatched.

The chain links TRBV5-1 to TRBJ2-1; 8 bases are shared with TRBD1. The trim removed 4 bases at V and 2 bases at J, leaving 2 bases unmatched. This CDR3 region has 14 residues. Germline CDR1 is SGHRS and CDR2 is YFSETQ. CDR3 DNA: TGCGCCAGCAGCCGGACAGGGACCTACAATGAGCAGTTCTTC. This encodes CASSRTGTYNEQFF. The whole variable domain, remainder taken from reference TRBV5-1 and TRBJ2-1, is KAGVTQTPRYLIKTRGQQVTLSCSPISGHRSVSWYQQTPGQGLQFLFEYFSETQRNKGNFPGRFSGRQFSNSRSEMNVSTLELGDSALYLCASSRTGTYNEQFFGPGTRLTVL.

This chain connects TRBV7-9 to TRBJ1-5; TRBD1 aligns across 8 bases. Looked up from germline, CDR1 is SEHNR and CDR2 is FQNEAQ (reference sequence). The CDR3 extends over 17 amino acids. Trimming removed 4 bases from V and 4 bases from J; junction bases left unmatched: 12. In DNA, the CDR3 is TGTGCCAGCAGCTCCACGGCAGGGGGCGAGTTGAATCAGCCCCAGCATTTT. It encodes CASSSTAGGELNQPQHF.

This clone was detected only a few times. The sample holds other DNA sequences that translate to the same CDR3. This chain joins TRBV5-1 and TRBJ1-1; D may be TRBD1 (5 bases). CDR1 is SGHRS and CDR2 is YFSETQ in the germline V gene. The CDR3 covers 11 residues. The germline V and J ends were trimmed by 6 bases and 5 bases, with 8 bases remaining between them. The CDR3 bases are TGCGCCAGCACAGGGCAAACTGAAGCTTTCTTT. Translated, it gives CASTGQTEAFF.

CDR3 sequence (DNA): TGCGCCAGCAGCTTGGAGACAGTTCTCAACTATGGCTACACCTTC. Amino acids: CASSLETVLNYGYTF. V and J are TRBV5-1 and TRBJ1-2; D perhaps matches TRBD1 (5 bases). Germline-derived CDR1 and CDR2 are SGHRS and YFSETQ. Between the trimmed V and J ends, which lost 0 bases and 2 bases, there was a span of 11 bases. The CDR3 is 15 amino acids. Full variable domain (rest looked up from reference TRBV5-1 and TRBJ1-2): KAGVTQTPRYLIKTRGQQVTLSCSPISGHRSVSWYQQTPGQGLQFLFEYFSETQRNKGNFPGRFSGRQFSNSRSEMNVSTLELGDSALYLCASSLETVLNYGYTFGSGTRLTVV.

V and J are TRBV28 and TRBJ1-2; 9 nucleotides align to TRBD1. The trim removed 10 bases at V and 10 bases at J, leaving 10 bases unmatched. The CDR3 runs 12 residues. Germline CDR1 is MDHEN and CDR2 is SYDVKM. The CDR3: CATRGQGPDYTF. CDR3 bases: TGTGCCACTCGGGGACAGGGCCCAGACTACACCTTC.

In its sample, this clone was seen once. The CDR3 region is CASSQVAGTQYF. For the CDR3, the DNA is TGTGCCAGCAGCCAAGTTGCCGGGACCCAGTACTTC. V usage is TRBV14 and J usage is TRBJ2-5; the D is unclear. CDR3 length: 12 amino acids. Trimming took off 1 base at V and 7 bases at J, with 7 bases between the two ends. CDR1 is SGHDN and CDR2 is FVKESK in the germline V gene.

This clone was recorded once. The gene calls are TRBV25-1 and TRBJ2-7; D might be TRBD2 (5 bases). The CDR3 totals 11 residues. V was cut by 5 bases and J by 3 bases, with 5 bases left in between. Germline assignment: CDR1 MGHDK and CDR2 SYGVNS. The chain's CDR3 is CASSRDYEQYF. CDR3 DNA: TGTGCCAGCAGTCGGGACTACGAGCAGTACTTC.